The 21 T cell receptor beta chains reported below all come from one sample, sequenced in a study of T cells after yellow fever vaccination. In TCRdb, the 5' RACE reads were re-called with MiXCR into one record per CDR3 protein. Among about 170,000 distinct CDR3 sequences listed, about 11% were seen once. The sample was CD8+ T cells sorted from PBMCs, taken 15 days after the yellow fever booster vaccination. These receptors were obtained from a young man who received the YFV17D yellow fever vaccine.

A note on this clonotype: A read error may produce the germline difference seen at one junction end. The J gene is TRBJ2-3, the V gene TRBV4-1; a possible D gene is TRBD2 (6 bases). This CDR3 contains 14 residues. Germline CDR1 is MGHRA and CDR2 is YSYEKL. CDR3: CASCQALASDTQYF. The CDR3 nucleotides are TGCGCCAGCTGCCAAGCACTAGCATCAGATACGCAGTATTTT.

J is TRBJ2-1 and V is TRBV7-3, with TRBD1 matching over 7 bases. This CDR3 is 18 amino acids long. Per germline, CDR1 SGHTA and CDR2 FQGTGA. V gave up 3 bases and J gave up 3 bases; unmatched junction bases: 14. CDR3 nucleotide sequence: TGTGCCAGCAGCTTCCGGGACAGAGGGACCGGACTCTACAATGAGCAGTTCTTC. Translated, it gives CASSFRDRGTGLYNEQFF.

The genes are TRBV29-1 and TRBJ2-5; D call uncertain. Germline assignment: CDR1 SQVTM and CDR2 ANQGSEA. Deletions cut 1 base from V and 5 bases from J, with 2 bases between. The CDR3 has 10 residues. The CDR3 protein is CSVEAETQYF. The CDR3 DNA reads as TGCAGCGTTGAAGCCGAGACCCAGTACTTC.

This chain joins TRBV11-2 and TRBJ2-3, with D perhaps matching TRBD1 (5 bases). V shed 1 base and J shed 3 bases, with 14 bases lying between them. The CDR3 covers 16 residues. CDR1 and CDR2 (germline): SGHAT, FQNNGV. The DNA of the CDR3 is TGTGCCAGCAGCTTAGGGTGGGCGACAGTTACAGATACGCAGTATTTT. Amino acid sequence: CASSLGWATVTDTQYF.

The sample holds a few counts of this clonotype. The CDR3 here is CASRSLAGEETQYF. The DNA for the CDR3 is TGTGCCAGCAGGTCACTAGCGGGGGAGGAGACCCAGTACTTC. The chain has TRBV6-6 and TRBJ2-5; 11 positions agree with TRBD2. Germline V gene lookup returns CDR1 MNHNY and CDR2 SVGAGI (reference sequence). V lost 6 bases to trimming and J lost 5 bases; unmatched junction nucleotides: 5. This CDR3 comprises 14 residues.

This chain joins TRBV5-5 and TRBJ2-3; tentatively, D is TRBD2 (6 bases). The V gene lost 0 bases and the J gene lost 4 bases, with 12 bases spanning the gap. The V gene's germline CDR1 is SGHKS and CDR2 YYEKEE (reference sequence). The CDR3 contains 15 residues. Written as DNA, the CDR3 is TGTGCCAGCAGCTTGGTCAGCGGGTCCGCAGATACGCAGTATTTT. This codes for CASSLVSGSADTQYF.

For the CDR3, the DNA is TGTGCCAGCAGCTCGGGAAGGTGGGAGACCCAGTACTTC. Translated, it gives CASSSGRWETQYF. The rearrangement joins TRBV14 to TRBJ2-5, with D possibly TRBD2 on 5 matching bases. Germline V gene lookup returns CDR1 SGHDN and CDR2 FVKESK. This CDR3 is built from 13 residues. Trimming took off 5 bases at V and 5 bases at J, with 12 bases between the two ends.

This clonotype was observed a handful of times. The chain links TRBV4-1 to TRBJ2-1; D is perhaps TRBD1 (6 bases). Trimming removed 3 bases from V and 1 base from J, with 13 bases in between. Germline CDR1 is MGHRA and CDR2 is YSYEKL. The CDR3 sequence is 16 residues long. CDR3 loop: CASSQSQGRSYNEQFF. The CDR3 region has the DNA TGCGCCAGCAGCCAGTCACAGGGAAGGTCCTACAATGAGCAGTTCTTC.

As for this clonotype: Because the CDR3's place on the DNA is in doubt, the DNA is left out and the CDR3 is given as listed by TCRdb. The gene calls are TRBV12-3 or TRBV12-4 and TRBJ2-7. The CDR3 is made up of 13 amino acids, end residues included. CDR3: CASSLGMGYEQYF.

This clonotype was found a few times. The chain links TRBV11-2 to TRBJ2-7; tentative D call: TRBD2 (6 bases). The CDR3 totals 14 residues. V was cut by 2 bases and J by 3 bases, with 11 bases left in between. CDR1 SGHAT and CDR2 FQNNGV come from the germline V gene. CDR3 nucleotide sequence: TGTGCCAGCAGCTTAACGGGAGCGGACTACGAGCAGTACTTC. This codes for CASSLTGADYEQYF.

This clonotype was counted a few times. The DNA for the CDR3 is TGCGCCAGCAGCCCCCAGGGGAATGAAGCTTTCTTT. Amino acid sequence: CASSPQGNEAFF. The chain links TRBV5-1 to TRBJ1-1; perhaps TRBD1 as D (6 bases). V was shortened by 4 bases and J by 7 bases, with 11 bases between the two germline ends. CDR3 length: 12 amino acids. CDR1 SGHRS and CDR2 YFSETQ come from the germline V gene. The full variable domain, rest sourced from reference TRBV5-1 and TRBJ1-1, is KAGVTQTPRYLIKTRGQQVTLSCSPISGHRSVSWYQQTPGQGLQFLFEYFSETQRNKGNFPGRFSGRQFSNSRSEMNVSTLELGDSALYLCASSPQGNEAFFGQGTRLTVV.

This clonotype was detected many times. The V gene is TRBV27, the J gene TRBJ2-1; 9 bases line up with TRBD2. Trimming cost V 5 bases and J 4 bases; bases outside gene matches: 9. There are 16 residues in the CDR3. Germline CDR1 is MNHEY and CDR2 is SMNVEV (reference sequence). CDR3 protein: CASSPLASGVYNEQFF. In DNA form, the CDR3 reads TGTGCCAGCAGTCCCCTGGCTAGCGGGGTATACAATGAGCAGTTCTTC.

This clonotype was seen repeatedly, ten times or more. This sequence joins TRBV12-3 or TRBV12-4 and TRBJ2-2; D is unresolved. The V end was cut by 8 bases, the J end by 1 base, with 8 bases between. The CDR3 extends over 13 amino acids. The CDR3 is CASELQNTGELFF. CDR3 coding DNA: TGTGCCAGCGAGTTACAGAACACCGGGGAGCTGTTTTTT.

This chain joins TRBV13 and TRBJ1-2; the D gene is possibly TRBD1 (5 bases). V lost 7 bases and J lost 8, with 20 bases in between. The CDR3 runs to 14 residues. Germline-derived CDR1 and CDR2 are PRHDT and FYEKMQ (reference sequence). In DNA, the CDR3 is TGTGCCAGCACCTCTGACGGGGGAAGGAGGGGCTACACCTTC. It encodes CASTSDGGRRGYTF.

The chain links TRBV18 to TRBJ1-1, with a possible D match to TRBD1 (5 bases). The ends were cut back, 3 bases at V and 1 base at J, with 12 bases in the middle. Germline values: CDR1 KGHSH, CDR2 LQKENI. The CDR3 contains 15 residues. The CDR3 sequence: CASSPGGPGNTEAFF. CDR3 sequence (DNA): TGTGCCAGCTCACCTGGGGGACCGGGGAACACTGAAGCTTTCTTT.

Only a few counts were recorded for this clonotype. J is TRBJ2-1 and V is TRBV15; 8 bases match TRBD1. The CDR3 loop spans 15 amino acids. With V trimmed by 0 bases and J by 7 bases, 5 bases remained unmatched. CDR1 and CDR2 (germline): LNHNV, YYDKDF (reference sequence). The CDR3 DNA reads as TGTGCCACCAGCAGAGACAGGGGGCTTGCGAATGAGCAGTTCTTC. This sequence encodes CATSRDRGLANEQFF.

This clonotype came up many times. The rearrangement joins TRBV21-1 to TRBJ2-5; TRBD1 reflects the table's D call only, with no check against the DNA. TRBV21-1 is labeled a pseudogene. CDR3 size: 17 residues. CDR3 region: CAGRGRGARVAEETQYF. CDR3 in DNA: TGTGCCGGCAGGGGCCGCGGGGCTCGGGTGGCGGAAGAGACCCAGTACTTC.

The V call is TRBV9, the J call TRBJ2-2, with D tentatively TRBD1 or TRBD2 (5 bases each). Germline lookup yields CDR1 SGDLS and CDR2 YYNGEE. The CDR3 covers 16 residues. V lost 0 bases and J 2 bases, leaving 11 bases between the germline ends. The CDR3 reads CASSVVGTFNTGELFF. CDR3 DNA sequence: TGTGCCAGCAGCGTAGTGGGGACCTTCAACACCGGGGAGCTGTTTTTT.

This clonotype has only a few counts. The chain carries TRBV6-2 or TRBV6-3 and TRBJ2-2; 8 nucleotides agree with TRBD2. V shed 6 bases, J shed 0 bases, and the junction held 3 bases outside the gene matches. CDR3 length: 15 residues. Looked up from germline, CDR1 is MNHEY and CDR2 is SVGEGT. As DNA, the CDR3 is TGTGCCAGCAGGCGACTAGCGACGAACACCGGGGAGCTGTTTTTT. This translates into CASRRLATNTGELFF.

The gene calls are TRBV2 and TRBJ2-5; TRBD1 aligns across 7 bases. The germline CDR1 and CDR2 sequences are SNHLY and FYNNEI. CDR3 length: 16 amino acids. Trimming cost V 6 bases and J 4 bases; bases outside gene matches: 14. DNA for the CDR3: TGTGCCAGCAGCGAGTATAAAACAGGGGAACGAGAGACCCAGTACTTC. It encodes CASSEYKTGERETQYF.

The chain joins TRBV5-1 to TRBJ1-1; the D gene is possibly TRBD1 (6 bases). This CDR3 comprises 14 residues. The V end was cut by 2 bases, the J end by 1 base, with 9 bases between. CDR1 SGHRS and CDR2 YFSETQ come from the germline V gene. The CDR3 region has the DNA TGCGCCAGCAGCTTCTGGACAGCGAACACTGAAGCTTTCTTT. Translated, it gives CASSFWTANTEAFF.